These 13 T cell receptor beta chains came from one sample sequenced in a study of T cells after yellow fever vaccination. MiXCR was run by TCRdb on the 5' RACE reads, yielding one entry per CDR3 protein. Here the sample spans a few hundred thousand distinct CDR3 sequences, around 17% being singletons. The sequences come from PBMCs, collected about 5 days after the first yellow fever vaccination. These receptors were taken from a man aged 18 to 30 who received the YFV17D yellow fever vaccine.

In the case of this clonotype: Its ends do not fully match the called genes, so a read error is possible. For the CDR3, the DNA is TGCGCCAGCAGCTTTGAGGGGAACGGCTATGGCTCCACCTTC. As protein: CASSFEGNGYGSTF. The chain carries TRBV5-1 and TRBJ1-2, with D perhaps TRBD1 (5 bases). The length of the CDR3 is 14 residues. Germline V lookup: CDR1 SGHRS, CDR2 YFSETQ.

This chain connects TRBV7-9 to TRBJ1-4; D is unresolved. V shed 5 bases and J shed 0 bases, with 7 bases lying between them. Germline V gives CDR1 SEHNR, CDR2 FQNEAQ (reference sequence). The CDR3 is 14 residues long. CDR3 loop: CASSRDATNEKLFF. For the CDR3, the DNA is TGTGCCAGCAGCAGGGATGCAACTAATGAAAAACTGTTTTTT.

The chain links TRBV5-1 to TRBJ2-3; TRBD2 matches at 8 bases. With V trimmed by 6 bases and J by 11 bases, 20 bases remained unmatched. The CDR3 is made up of 16 amino acids. Germline CDR1 reads SGHRS; CDR2 reads YFSETQ. CDR3 loop: CASMPIRLESAGVQYF. The CDR3 DNA sequence: TGCGCCAGCATGCCGATCCGCCTCGAGTCAGCGGGGGTGCAGTATTTT.

This clonotype was seen a handful of times. This chain uses TRBV7-9 with TRBJ1-4; D might be TRBD1 (5 bases). CDR3 length: 15 residues. CDR1 and CDR2 (germline): SEHNR, FQNEAQ (reference sequence). Between the trimmed V and J ends, which lost 5 bases and 2 bases, there was a span of 12 bases. CDR3 in DNA: TGTGCCAGCAGCCGGGACTGGCTTACTAATGAAAAACTGTTTTTT. Translating gives CASSRDWLTNEKLFF.

This clonotype showed up just a few times. The chain combines TRBV6-5 with TRBJ1-3; D call uncertain. CDR1 is MNHEY, CDR2 SVGAGI, per germline. The V and J ends lost 2 bases and 0 bases respectively, with 11 bases between them. The length of the CDR3 is 16 residues. CDR3: CASSYPGSVSGNTIYF. CDR3 coding DNA: TGTGCCAGCAGTTACCCTGGGTCCGTCTCTGGAAACACCATATATTTT.

This clonotype was detected a few times. V gene TRBV30 combines with J gene TRBJ1-2; D call uncertain. The length of the CDR3 is 14 residues. Per germline, CDR1 GTSNPN and CDR2 SVGIG (reference sequence). V was shortened by 6 bases and J by 6 bases, with 20 bases between the two germline ends. This chain's CDR3 is CACPLRTASDGYTF. The CDR3 region has the DNA TGTGCCTGCCCCCTCCGGACGGCATCCGATGGCTACACCTTC. Using reference TRBV30 and TRBJ1-2 for the parts outside the CDR3, the full variable domain is SQTIHQWPATLVQPVGSPLSLECTVEGTSNPNLYWYRQAAGRGLQLLFYSVGIGQISSEVPQNLSASRPQDRQFILSSKKLLLSDSGFYLCACPLRTASDGYTFGSGTRLTVV.

V usage is TRBV7-9 and J usage is TRBJ2-5, with D possibly being TRBD2 (6 bases). Looked up from germline, CDR1 is SEHNR and CDR2 is FQNEAQ (reference sequence). The V end lost 8 bases, the J end lost 1 base, and 14 bases lay between the germline ends. CDR3 length equals 14 residues. CDR3 nucleotides: TGTGCCAGCCTCGTGGGGGGACCCCAAGAGACCCAGTACTTC. Its protein product is CASLVGGPQETQYF.

The chain couples TRBV5-1 to TRBJ1-2; the D gene is possibly TRBD1 (6 bases). This CDR3 spans 15 amino acids. The ends were cut back, 4 bases at V and 4 bases at J, with 17 bases in the middle. Germline CDR1 is SGHRS and CDR2 is YFSETQ. The CDR3 spells CASSPLLQGTYGYTF. The DNA for the CDR3 is TGCGCCAGCAGCCCTCTTTTACAGGGAACCTATGGCTACACCTTC.

This clonotype was observed at least ten times. V gene TRBV12-3 or TRBV12-4 combines with J gene TRBJ2-7; maybe TRBD2 (5 bases). V lost 8 bases to trimming and J lost 3 bases, with 14 bases between them. This CDR3 region has 13 residues. The CDR3 region has the DNA TGTGCCAGCGGGTGGACTCGAAACTACGAGCAGTACTTC. It translates to CASGWTRNYEQYF.

The chain employs TRBV28 and TRBJ2-5; the D gene is possibly TRBD1 (6 bases). The germline CDR1 and CDR2 sequences are MDHEN and SYDVKM. The CDR3 is made up of 14 amino acids. V was pared by 7 bases and J by 0 bases, with 12 bases between. This CDR3 is CASTLGQNQETQYF. Written as DNA, the CDR3 is TGTGCCAGCACCCTAGGACAGAACCAAGAGACCCAGTACTTC.

The chain employs TRBV19 and TRBJ2-1; D might be TRBD2 (7 bases). Per the germline V gene, CDR1 is LNHDA and CDR2 is SQIVND (reference sequence). The CDR3 totals 16 residues. Trimming removed 2 bases at V and 6 bases at J, with 17 bases between. CDR3 bases: TGTGCCAGTAGTATAAATCATCGTCGGGGGGCCAATGAGCAGTTCTTC. It is translated as CASSINHRRGANEQFF.

The chain employs TRBV30 and TRBJ2-1; maybe TRBD2 (6 bases). Per germline, CDR1 GTSNPN and CDR2 SVGIG (reference sequence). Deletions cut 4 bases from V and 8 bases from J, with 12 bases between. The CDR3 spans 12 residues. For the CDR3, the DNA is TGTGCCTGGAAGGAGGGGCCCCATGAGCAGTTCTTC. It specifies CAWKEGPHEQFF.

This clonotype was seen ten or more times. This chain connects TRBV7-3 to TRBJ2-2; D might be TRBD2 (7 bases). Germline CDR1 reads SGHTA; CDR2 reads FQGTGA. V shed 5 bases and J shed 6 bases, with 16 bases lying between them. The CDR3 consists of 15 residues. CDR3 in amino acids: CASSPTRGGAGELFF. For the CDR3, the DNA is TGTGCCAGCAGCCCGACGAGGGGGGGGGCCGGGGAGCTGTTTTTT. The entire variable domain, with the rest obtained from reference TRBV7-3 and TRBJ2-2, is as follows: GAGVSQTPSNKVTEKGKYVELRCDPISGHTALYWYRQSLGQGPEFLIYFQGTGAADDSGLPNDRFFAVRPEGSVSTLKIQRTERGDSAVYLCASSPTRGGAGELFFGEGSRLTVL.